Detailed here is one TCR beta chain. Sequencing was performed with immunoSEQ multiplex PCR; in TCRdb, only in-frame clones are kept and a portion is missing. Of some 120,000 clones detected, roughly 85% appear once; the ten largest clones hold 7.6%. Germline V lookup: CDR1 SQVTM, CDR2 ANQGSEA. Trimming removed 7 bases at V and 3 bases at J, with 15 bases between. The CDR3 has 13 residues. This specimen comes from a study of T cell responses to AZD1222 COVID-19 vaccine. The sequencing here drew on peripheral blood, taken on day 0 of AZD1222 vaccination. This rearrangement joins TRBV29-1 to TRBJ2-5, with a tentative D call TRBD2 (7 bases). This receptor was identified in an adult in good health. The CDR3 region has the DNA TGCAGCGGAGAGAAAGGGGGGGAAGAGACCCAGTACTTC. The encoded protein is CSGEKGGEETQYF.